This entry lists 23 T cell receptor beta chains sequenced from one sample in a study of T-cell reconstitution after alpha-beta-depleted transplantation in children. Preparation of the TCRbeta library was carried out with unique molecular identifiers. One entry per CDR3 protein, called by TCRdb with MiXCR from the PCR reads. The sample lists about 440,000 distinct CDR3 sequences, over 40% occurring once. The input for sequencing was PBMCs, taken before TCRalphabeta/CD19-depleted stem cell transplant. The receptors shown here come from a girl aged 2-10 years with aplastic anemia, due to receive a stem cell transplant.

By sample share, this clonotype is large. This sequence joins TRBV15 and TRBJ2-2, with TRBD2 matching 13 bases. The J segment lost 6 bases and the V segment lost 5 bases, leaving 6 bases of the junction unmatched. The CDR3 has 16 amino acids. Germline V lookup: CDR1 LNHNV, CDR2 YYDKDF (reference sequence). CDR3 coding DNA: TGTGCCACCAGCCCCCGACTAGCGGGAGGTGCCGGGGAGCTGTTTTTT. This sequence encodes CATSPRLAGGAGELFF.

The chain employs TRBV7-9 and TRBJ2-7; D perhaps matches TRBD2 (5 bases). Trimming removed 0 bases at V and 2 bases at J, with 11 bases between. CDR3 length equals 15 residues. Germline V gene sequence: CDR1 SEHNR, CDR2 FQNEAQ (reference sequence). The CDR3 protein is CASSLAGAQTYEQYF. CDR3 sequence (DNA): TGTGCCAGCAGCTTAGCGGGAGCACAAACCTACGAGCAGTACTTC.

In its sample, this clonotype was seen many times. The CDR3 region is CASSAAGTGFGETQYF. In DNA form, the CDR3 reads TGCGCCAGCAGCGCCGCCGGGACAGGGTTCGGAGAGACCCAGTACTTC. The chain uses TRBV5-1 and TRBJ2-5; 9 bases fit TRBD1. In germline, CDR1 is SGHRS, CDR2 YFSETQ. The length of the CDR3 is 16 residues. V lost 4 bases and J lost 4; bases outside the gene matches: 11. The whole variable domain, remainder taken from reference TRBV5-1 and TRBJ2-5, is KAGVTQTPRYLIKTRGQQVTLSCSPISGHRSVSWYQQTPGQGLQFLFEYFSETQRNKGNFPGRFSGRQFSNSRSEMNVSTLELGDSALYLCASSAAGTGFGETQYFGPGTRLLVL.

This clonotype appeared once. V and J are TRBV20-1 and TRBJ2-1, with 9 bases lining up with TRBD1. The length of the CDR3 is 14 residues. V dropped 2 bases and J dropped 9; count of bases not matched to a gene: 8. Germline CDR1 is DFQATT and CDR2 is SNEGSKA (reference sequence). The CDR3 nucleotides read TGCAGTGCTAGATTCAGGGACAGGGATGTTGAGCAGTTCTTC. Amino acid sequence: CSARFRDRDVEQFF.

The chain uses TRBV28 and TRBJ2-3; TRBD1 matches at 7 bases. This CDR3 region has 14 residues. CDR1 MDHEN and CDR2 SYDVKM come from the germline V gene. V lost 4 bases, J lost 2 bases, and 3 bases stayed unmatched. The CDR3 bases are TGTGCCAGCAGTTGGGACAGCTACACAGATACGCAGTATTTT. It yields the protein CASSWDSYTDTQYF.

A few counts support this clonotype. V usage is TRBV20-1 and J usage is TRBJ2-3; 11 bases match TRBD2. Looked up from germline, CDR1 is DFQATT and CDR2 is SNEGSKA (reference sequence). The CDR3 contains 13 residues. J lost 3 bases, V lost 7 bases, and 3 bases had no gene match. The DNA of the CDR3 is TGCAGTGTTACTAGCGGGAGTACAGATACGCAGTATTTT. It is translated as CSVTSGSTDTQYF.

This clonotype was recorded at least ten times. The genes are TRBV5-1 and TRBJ1-1; possible D gene TRBD1, 5 bases. V was cut by 0 bases and J by 1 base, with 13 bases left in between. The CDR3 is 16 residues long. Germline loops: CDR1 SGHRS, CDR2 YFSETQ. The CDR3 is CASSLVVTGPNTEAFF. In nucleotides, the CDR3 is TGCGCCAGCAGCTTGGTTGTTACAGGACCGAACACTGAAGCTTTCTTT.

The sample holds a few counts of this clonotype. The V gene is TRBV20-1, the J gene TRBJ1-5, with D hard to call. V lost 3 bases and J 0 bases, leaving 9 bases between the germline ends. This CDR3 has 14 residues. Per germline, CDR1 DFQATT and CDR2 SNEGSKA (reference sequence). The CDR3 sequence: CSARRGNSNQPQHF. CDR3 bases: TGCAGTGCTAGGCGGGGTAATAGCAATCAGCCCCAGCATTTT.

This clonotype occurred a few times. The chain employs TRBV6-2 or TRBV6-3 and TRBJ2-5; TRBD2 aligns across 8 bases. J was trimmed by 1 base and V by 4 bases; bases with no gene match: 20. CDR1 and CDR2 (germline): MNHEY, SVGEGT. This CDR3 is built from 20 residues. CDR3: CASSSTSYRIGGRSQETQYF. CDR3 nucleotides: TGTGCCAGCAGTTCTACCTCCTACAGGATAGGCGGGAGGTCCCAAGAGACCCAGTACTTC.

In its sample, this clonotype was seen many times. V usage is TRBV28 and J usage is TRBJ2-2; TRBD2 agrees at 12 bases. V shed 3 bases and J 8 bases; nucleotides not matched to a gene: 10. The CDR3 covers 17 residues. Germline assignment: CDR1 MDHEN and CDR2 SYDVKM. The CDR3 nucleotides are TGTGCCAGCAGTTTGCGGGGACTAGCGGGCCTTCGGGGGGAGCTGTTTTTT. Residues: CASSLRGLAGLRGELFF.

This clonotype was seen ten or more times. This chain links TRBV20-1 with TRBJ2-1; D is possibly TRBD2 (6 bases). The CDR3 spans 13 residues. Deletions cut 6 bases from V and 7 bases from J, with 16 bases between. Germline values: CDR1 DFQATT, CDR2 SNEGSKA (reference sequence). The CDR3 DNA is TGCAGTGCCGCCGCCCCCGGGGGTAATGAGCAGTTCTTC. Amino acids: CSAAAPGGNEQFF.

The V gene is TRBV4-2, the J gene TRBJ2-7; TRBD2 agrees at 9 bases. Per germline, CDR1 LGHNA and CDR2 YNFKEQ. This CDR3 is 17 amino acids long. After removal of 3 bases from V and 0 bases from J, the junction contained 9 bases not matched to a gene. CDR3 nucleotides: TGTGCCAGCAGCCAGGATCCACTAGCGGGCATCTCCTACGAGCAGTACTTC. Protein product: CASSQDPLAGISYEQYF.

The chain combines TRBV20-1 with TRBJ2-5, with a weak D call TRBD2 (6 bases). The CDR3 length is 13 residues. V shed 1 base and J shed 3 bases, with 9 bases lying between them. Germline V CDR1 and CDR2: DFQATT, SNEGSKA (reference sequence). In nucleotides, the CDR3 is TGCAGTGCTAGAGGCCTAGCGAAAGAGACCCAGTACTTC. Protein sequence: CSARGLAKETQYF.

This clonotype was recorded once. The chain combines TRBV20-1 with TRBJ2-1; D tentatively fits TRBD1 or TRBD2 (7 bases each). Per germline, CDR1 DFQATT and CDR2 SNEGSKA (reference sequence). The ends were cut back, 6 bases at V and 7 bases at J, with 19 bases in the middle. This CDR3 contains 14 residues. The CDR3: CSAPWAGGGNEQFF. In DNA, the CDR3 is TGCAGTGCACCTTGGGCAGGGGGAGGGAATGAGCAGTTCTTC.

This clonotype was counted ten times or more. J is TRBJ2-7 and V is TRBV7-2; D call uncertain. Trimming took off 1 base at V and 3 bases at J, with 7 bases between the two ends. Germline V gives CDR1 SGHTA, CDR2 FQGNSA. CDR3 size: 13 residues. For the CDR3, the DNA is TGTGCCAGCAGCTTAGGGGTGGGCTACGAGCAGTACTTC. The encoded protein is CASSLGVGYEQYF. The entire variable domain, with the rest obtained from reference TRBV7-2 and TRBJ2-7, is as follows: GAGVSQSPSNKVTEKGKDVELRCDPISGHTALYWYRQSLGQGLEFLIYFQGNSAPDKSGLPSDRFSAERTGGSVSTLTIQRTQQEDSAVYLCASSLGVGYEQYFGPGTRLTVT.

This clonotype was seen once. The CDR3 loop reads CSAREGAGGPDTQYF. The CDR3 coding sequence is TGCAGTGCTAGAGAAGGAGCGGGGGGGCCGGATACGCAGTATTTT. The chain uses TRBV20-1 and TRBJ2-3; 10 bases align to TRBD2. In germline, CDR1 is DFQATT, CDR2 SNEGSKA (reference sequence). With 0 bases clipped from V and 6 bases from J, the junction kept 6 bases outside the gene matches. This CDR3 spans 15 amino acids.

This rearrangement joins TRBV7-2 to TRBJ2-3; D is undetermined. The CDR3 is made up of 12 amino acids. The germline V gene has CDR1 SGHTA and CDR2 FQGNSA. The V and J ends lost 5 bases and 7 bases respectively, with 10 bases between them. CDR3 in DNA: TGTGCCAGCAGCAATGCGGCTCATACGCAGTATTTT. Translated: CASSNAAHTQYF.

This clonotype was observed many times. The V call is TRBV7-3, the J call TRBJ2-1; 7 nucleotides agree with TRBD1. Germline assignment: CDR1 SGHTA and CDR2 FQGTGA. This CDR3 comprises 13 residues. Trimming removed 5 bases from V and 6 bases from J; junction bases left unmatched: 4. CDR3 coding DNA: TGTGCCAGCAGCCGCGACAGGGTCAATGAGCAGTTCTTC. Residues: CASSRDRVNEQFF.

This clonotype was counted many times. The genes are TRBV25-1 and TRBJ2-1, with TRBD1 as a possible D gene (6 bases). The CDR3 is made up of 15 amino acids. Trimming left V 2 bases short and J 9 bases short, with 17 bases between. Germline V lookup: CDR1 MGHDK, CDR2 SYGVNS. The CDR3 sequence: CASSEGKGDKGEQFF. CDR3 bases: TGTGCCAGCAGTGAAGGAAAGGGGGATAAGGGTGAGCAGTTCTTC. The full variable domain, its missing parts supplied by reference TRBV25-1 and TRBJ2-1, is EADIYQTPRYLVIGTGKKITLECSQTMGHDKMYWYQQDPGMELHLIHYSYGVNSTEKGDLSSESTVSRIRTEHFPLTLESARPSHTSQYLCASSEGKGDKGEQFFGPGTRLTVL.

CDR3 protein: CASSSTTGPLRASSYNEQFF. DNA for the CDR3: TGTGCCAGCAGCTCCACTACTGGACCTCTAAGGGCAAGCTCCTACAATGAGCAGTTCTTC. The chain combines TRBV11-1 with TRBJ2-1, with D hard to call. Deletions cut 4 bases from V and 0 bases from J, with 25 bases between. This CDR3 is built from 20 residues. Germline lookup yields CDR1 SGHAT and CDR2 FQDESV (reference sequence).

The count of this clonotype is one. This chain links TRBV11-3 with TRBJ2-5; a weak D match, TRBD2 (5 bases). V lost 5 bases, J lost 5 bases, and 18 bases lay in between. The CDR3 consists of 15 residues. The germline V gene has CDR1 SGHNT and CDR2 YENEEA. Here the CDR3 reads CASSPSGGTGETQYF. The CDR3 DNA follows: TGTGCCAGCAGCCCTTCGGGTGGTACGGGGGAGACCCAGTACTTC. Complete variable domain (other parts from reference TRBV11-3 and TRBJ2-5): EAGVVQSPRYKIIEKKQPVAFWCNPISGHNTLYWYLQNLGQGPELLIRYENEEAVDDSQLPKDRFSAERLKGVDSTLKIQPAELGDSAVYLCASSPSGGTGETQYFGPGTRLLVL.

This chain connects TRBV5-4 to TRBJ1-4; a possible D gene is TRBD1 (5 bases). Looked up from germline, CDR1 is SGHNT and CDR2 is YYREEE (reference sequence). The V end lost 6 bases, the J end lost 11 bases, and 17 bases lay between the germline ends. The CDR3 spans 13 residues. The CDR3 loop reads CASKLNGADKLFF. The CDR3 DNA sequence: TGTGCCAGCAAATTAAATGGGGCGGATAAACTGTTTTTT.

The genes are TRBV4-1 and TRBJ2-7; 9 nucleotides line up with TRBD1. Germline V gene sequence: CDR1 MGHRA, CDR2 YSYEKL. The CDR3 spans 16 residues. The V gene end was trimmed by 1 base and the J gene end by 1 base; junction bases not matched to a gene: 5. CDR3 nucleotide sequence: TGCGCCAGCAGCCAAGCCGGGACAGGGTCTTCCTACGAGCAGTACTTC. Translating it yields CASSQAGTGSSYEQYF.